This TCR beta chain was identified during a study of cytomegalovirus exposure and HLA in healthy donors. Regarding this clone: What it binds is unknown.

Germline V gene sequence: CDR1 SNHLY, CDR2 FYNNEI. This CDR3 has 12 residues. V lost 4 bases, J lost 3 bases, and 6 bases lay in between. The study's findings and limits: According to the study, roughly 160 TCR beta chains were cytomegalovirus-associated. Judged likely to be a sequencing artifact was a cluster of highly shared sequence variants.

PCR used 60 Vbeta primers and 13 Jbeta primers. TCRdb's copy holds only in-frame clones and misses some; the assay was immunoSEQ multiplex PCR. Counted here are about 200,000 clones, 79% occurring once; the ten biggest clones make up under 4.5%. This receptor was obtained from a woman in her twenties or thirties in good health and CMV-seropositive. The gene calls are TRBV2 and TRBJ2-5, with a tentative D call TRBD1 (5 bases). Source material: PBMCs. CDR3 in DNA: TGTGCCAGCAGTGTACAGGAAGAGACCCAGTACTTC. Translated: CASSVQEETQYF. Full variable domain (rest looked up from reference TRBV2 and TRBJ2-5): EPEVTQTPSHQVTQMGQEVILRCVPISNHLYFYWYRQILGQKVEFLVSFYNNEISEKSEIFDDQFSVERPDGSNFTLKIRSTKLEDSAMYFCASSVQEETQYFGPGTRLLVL.